A single sample gave rise to the 2 T cell receptor beta chains below, sequenced in a study of blood T cell repertoires in COVID-19. The data were produced by immunoSEQ multiplex PCR, yet TCRdb's version contains in-frame clones alone and is incomplete. The sample has 200,000 to 250,000 clones; nearly 85% are singletons. The sequencing input was peripheral blood. The receptors were gathered from a human donor in a cohort sampled during active COVID-19.

V gene TRBV7-8 combines with J gene TRBJ2-7, with 9 bases lining up with TRBD1. The V gene's germline CDR1 is SGHVS and CDR2 FQNEAQ. V lost 1 base, J lost 2 bases, and 3 bases stayed unmatched. The length of the CDR3 is 15 residues. The CDR3 protein is CASSLGQGVAYEQYF. DNA of the CDR3: TGTGCCAGCAGCTTAGGACAGGGGGTTGCCTACGAGCAGTACTTC.

The rearrangement uses TRBV30 and TRBJ2-7; TRBD1 matches 7 bases. Germline CDR1 and CDR2: GTSNPN and SVGIG (reference sequence). The CDR3 contains 14 residues. The junction had 14 bases not matched to a gene; V was cut back by 3 bases and J by 9 bases. The CDR3 nucleotides read TGTGCCTGGAGCACTCGGGACAGCCGCTTGAGGCAGTACTTC. This codes for CAWSTRDSRLRQYF.